Detailed here is one T cell receptor (beta chain). This entry comes from a study of PD-1 blockade in mismatch repair-deficient tumors. Study-level information: All were previously treated, progressing patients with some twelve mismatch repair-deficient cancer types.

Every patient had mismatch repair deficiency by PCR or immunohistochemistry. TCR sequencing covered three patients who responded to pembrolizumab. Clones were sequenced by immunoSEQ multiplex PCR, and TCRdb holds only the in-frame ones, with some missing. The profile shows about 19,000 clones, more than 65% of them singletons. The germline V and J ends were trimmed by 3 bases and 0 bases, with 12 bases remaining between them. This CDR3 is built from 16 residues. Per the germline V gene, CDR1 is MNHNS and CDR2 is SASEGT. This sequence was found in an adult with mismatch repair-deficient cancer. Sequencing was performed on PBMCs, taken 52 weeks after starting pembrolizumab. The chain employs TRBV6-1 and TRBJ2-1, with D tentatively TRBD2 (6 bases). The DNA of the CDR3 is TGTGCCAGCAGTGATCGGCCAGCGGGCTCCTACAATGAGCAGTTCTTC. Translated: CASSDRPAGSYNEQFF.